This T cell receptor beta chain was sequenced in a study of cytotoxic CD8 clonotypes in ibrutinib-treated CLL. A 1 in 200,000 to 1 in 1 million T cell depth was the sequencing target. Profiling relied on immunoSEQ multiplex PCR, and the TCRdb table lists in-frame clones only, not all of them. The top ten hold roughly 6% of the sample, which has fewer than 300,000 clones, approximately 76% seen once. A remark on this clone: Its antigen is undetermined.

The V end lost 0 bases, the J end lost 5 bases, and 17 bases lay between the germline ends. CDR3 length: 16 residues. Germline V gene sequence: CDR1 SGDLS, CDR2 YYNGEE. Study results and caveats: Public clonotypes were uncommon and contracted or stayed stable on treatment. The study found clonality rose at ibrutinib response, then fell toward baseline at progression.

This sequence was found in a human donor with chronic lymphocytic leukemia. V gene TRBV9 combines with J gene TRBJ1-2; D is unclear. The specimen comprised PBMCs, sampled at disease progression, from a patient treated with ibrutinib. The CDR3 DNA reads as TGTGCCAGCAGCGTAGCTGATGGCTGGAGCGGGTATGGCTACACCTTC. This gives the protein CASSVADGWSGYGYTF.